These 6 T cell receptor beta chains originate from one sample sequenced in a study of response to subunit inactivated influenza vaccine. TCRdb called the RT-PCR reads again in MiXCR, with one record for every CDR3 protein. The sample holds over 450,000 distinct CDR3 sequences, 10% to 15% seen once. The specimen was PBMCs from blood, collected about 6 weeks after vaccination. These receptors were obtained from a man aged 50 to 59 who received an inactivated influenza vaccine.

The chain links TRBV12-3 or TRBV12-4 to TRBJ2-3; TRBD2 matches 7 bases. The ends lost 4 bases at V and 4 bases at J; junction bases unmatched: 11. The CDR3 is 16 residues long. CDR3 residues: CASSSPLGGRADTQYF. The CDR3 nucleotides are TGTGCCAGCAGTTCCCCTCTGGGAGGGAGGGCAGATACGCAGTATTTT.

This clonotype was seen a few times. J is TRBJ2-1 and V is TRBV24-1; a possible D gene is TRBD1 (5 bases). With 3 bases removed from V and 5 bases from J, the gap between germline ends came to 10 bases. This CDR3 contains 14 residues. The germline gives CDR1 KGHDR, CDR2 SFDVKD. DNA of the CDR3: TGTGCCACCAGTGATGCAACAGGTAACAATGAGCAGTTCTTC. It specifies CATSDATGNNEQFF.

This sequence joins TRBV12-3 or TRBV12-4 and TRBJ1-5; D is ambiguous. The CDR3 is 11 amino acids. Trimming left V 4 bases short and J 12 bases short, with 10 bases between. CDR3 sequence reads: CASSYGLLQHF. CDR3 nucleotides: TGTGCCAGCAGTTACGGACTTCTCCAGCATTTT.

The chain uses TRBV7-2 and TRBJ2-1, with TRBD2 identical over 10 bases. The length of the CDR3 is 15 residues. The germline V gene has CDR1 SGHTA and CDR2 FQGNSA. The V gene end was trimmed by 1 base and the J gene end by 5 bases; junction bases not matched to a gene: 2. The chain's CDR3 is CASSLELAGDNEQFF. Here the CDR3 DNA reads TGTGCCAGCAGCTTAGAGCTAGCGGGGGACAATGAGCAGTTCTTC.

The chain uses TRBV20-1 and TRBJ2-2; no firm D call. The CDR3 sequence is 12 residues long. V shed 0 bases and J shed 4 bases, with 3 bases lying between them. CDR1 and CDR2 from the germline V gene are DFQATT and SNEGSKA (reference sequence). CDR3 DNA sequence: TGCAGTGCTAGAGATCCCACCGGGGAGCTGTTTTTT. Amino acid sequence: CSARDPTGELFF.

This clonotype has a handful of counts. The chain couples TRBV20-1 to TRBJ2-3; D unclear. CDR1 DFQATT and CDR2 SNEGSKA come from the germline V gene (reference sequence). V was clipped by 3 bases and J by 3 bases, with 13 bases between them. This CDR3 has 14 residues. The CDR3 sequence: CSASRGPRTDTQYF. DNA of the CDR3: TGCAGTGCTAGTCGAGGTCCCCGGACAGATACGCAGTATTTT.